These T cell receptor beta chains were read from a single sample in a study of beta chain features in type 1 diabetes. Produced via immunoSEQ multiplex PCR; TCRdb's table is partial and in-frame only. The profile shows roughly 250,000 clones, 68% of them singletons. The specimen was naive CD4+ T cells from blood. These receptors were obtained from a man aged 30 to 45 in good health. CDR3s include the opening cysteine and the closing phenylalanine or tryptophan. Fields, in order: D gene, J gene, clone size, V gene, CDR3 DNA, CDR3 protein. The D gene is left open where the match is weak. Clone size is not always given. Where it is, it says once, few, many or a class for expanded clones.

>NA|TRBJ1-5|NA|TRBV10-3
TGTGCCATCAGTGAGGGGTATCAGCCCCAGCATTTT
CAISEGYQPQHF
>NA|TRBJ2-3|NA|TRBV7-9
TGTGCCAGCGGAATAGTAACTAGCACAGATACGCAGTATTTT
CASGIVTSTDTQYF
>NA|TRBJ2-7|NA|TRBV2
TGTGCCAGCAGTGACTCCTTAGAGCAGTACTTC
CASSDSLEQYF
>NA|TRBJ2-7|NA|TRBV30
TGTGCCTGGAGCCGTGCTTCCTACGAGCAGTACTTC
CAWSRASYEQYF
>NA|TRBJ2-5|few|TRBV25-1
TGTGCCAGCAGTGACGGGGGTCAAGAGACCCAGTACTTC
CASSDGGQETQYF
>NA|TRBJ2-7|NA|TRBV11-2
TGTGCCAGCAGCTTTGGCCAGGGGTTACCCTCGCGAGAGCAGTACTTC
CASSFGQGLPSREQYF
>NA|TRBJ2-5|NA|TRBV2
TGTGCCAGCAGTGAAGTGAGGGAAGAGACCCAGTACTTC
CASSEVREETQYF
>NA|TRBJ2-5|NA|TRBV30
TGTGCCTGGAATATGGAACTCGGTGGAGAGACCCAGTACTTC
CAWNMELGGETQYF
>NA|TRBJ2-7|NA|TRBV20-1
TGCAGTGCTAGTAATGATTACGAGCAGTACTTC
CSASNDYEQYF
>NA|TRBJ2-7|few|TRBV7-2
TGTGCCAGCAGTTTACTTCACGGGGACGAGCAGTACTTC
CASSLLHGDEQYF
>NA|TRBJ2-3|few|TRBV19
TGTGCCAGTAGTATAGCCGCATTACTTCTAGATACGCAGTATTTT
CASSIAALLLDTQYF
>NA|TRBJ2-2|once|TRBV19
TGTGCCAGTAGTATAGTGGGGGGCGCGACCGGGGAGCTGTTTTTT
CASSIVGGATGELFF
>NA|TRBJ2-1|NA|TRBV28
TGTGCCAGCAGTTTCCAGACGGTTGAGCAGTTCTTC
CASSFQTVEQFF
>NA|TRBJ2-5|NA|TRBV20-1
TGCAGTGCTAACTTGGCGGAGACCCAGTACTTC
CSANLAETQYF
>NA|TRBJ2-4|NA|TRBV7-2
TGTGCCAGCCGGGGGAGTGAAAACATTCAGTACTTC
CASRGSENIQYF
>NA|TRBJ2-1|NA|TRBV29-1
TGCAGCGTTGAGTACAATGAGCAGTTCTTC
CSVEYNEQFF
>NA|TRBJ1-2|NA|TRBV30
TGTGCCTGGGTCCGAGGGGCGAATAACTATGGCTACACCTTC
CAWVRGANNYGYTF